The 23 T cell receptor beta chains reported below all come from one sample, sequenced in a study of blood T cells in healthy people across ages. Together with a sample-barcoded 5' primer, a J-beta primer mix was included in a second PCR lasting roughly 6 to 12 cycles. TCRdb called the 5' RACE reads again in MiXCR, with one record for every CDR3 protein. The repertoire holds about 900,000 distinct CDR3 sequences, with roughly 43% as singletons. Sequencing was done on a sample of blood. These receptors were collected from a man in his thirties or forties in good health.

The chain links TRBV13 to TRBJ2-7; maybe TRBD2 (7 bases). The V end was cut by 5 bases, the J end by 2 bases, with 19 bases between. Looked up from germline, CDR1 is PRHDT and CDR2 is FYEKMQ (reference sequence). The CDR3 contains 16 residues. CDR3 sequence reads: CASSPGSRGDTYEQYF. The CDR3 nucleotides read TGTGCCAGCAGCCCCGGCAGCCGGGGGGACACCTACGAGCAGTACTTC.

The chain combines TRBV3-1 with TRBJ2-1; D is unresolved. V lost 1 base and J lost 4, with 11 bases in between. CDR1 is LGHDT, CDR2 YNNKEL, per germline (reference sequence). The CDR3 runs to 15 residues. As DNA, the CDR3 is TGTGCCAGCAGCCAAGGAATCTCGGTATACAATGAGCAGTTCTTC. Residues: CASSQGISVYNEQFF.

This chain joins TRBV6-5 and TRBJ2-1, with D possibly TRBD2 on 6 matching bases. The CDR3 is 14 residues long. Trimming took 4 bases from V and 9 from J, leaving 16 bases between them. Germline V gene lookup returns CDR1 MNHEY and CDR2 SVGAGI. DNA of the CDR3: TGTGCCAGCAGTTCCTTTGGAGGGGTGGGTGAGCAGTTCTTC. Its protein is CASSSFGGVGEQFF.

Many counts were recorded for this clonotype. The gene calls are TRBV7-2 and TRBJ1-6, with 9 positions matching TRBD1. The CDR3 has 15 amino acids. CDR1 is SGHTA, CDR2 FQGNSA, per germline. The V segment lost 1 base and the J segment 7 bases; nucleotides outside the gene matches: 2. CDR3 coding DNA: TGTGCCAGCAGCTTAGGAGGGACAGGGAATTCACCCCTCCACTTT. Protein product: CASSLGGTGNSPLHF. Supplemented by reference TRBV7-2 and TRBJ1-6, the full variable domain reads GAGVSQSPSNKVTEKGKDVELRCDPISGHTALYWYRQSLGQGLEFLIYFQGNSAPDKSGLPSDRFSAERTGGSVSTLTIQRTQQEDSAVYLCASSLGGTGNSPLHFGNGTRLTVT.

The chain recombines TRBV12-3 or TRBV12-4 with TRBJ2-3, with 14 bases aligning to TRBD2. V dropped 6 bases and J dropped 2; count of bases not matched to a gene: 1. This CDR3 is 15 amino acids long. In DNA, the CDR3 is TGTGCCAGCAGGACTAGCGGGGGGGCCACAGATACGCAGTATTTT. This encodes CASRTSGGATDTQYF.

At least ten counts were recorded for this clonotype. The chain has TRBV28 and TRBJ2-5, with 16 bases fitting TRBD2. The CDR3 runs to 16 residues. The germline V gene encodes CDR1 MDHEN and CDR2 SYDVKM. Losses at the gene ends were 6 bases for V and 4 bases for J; bases not matched to a gene: 5. This CDR3 is CASRGTSGGGAETQYF. The CDR3 region has the DNA TGTGCCAGCAGGGGGACTAGCGGGGGGGGTGCAGAGACCCAGTACTTC.

This clonotype has just a few counts. The chain joins TRBV7-9 to TRBJ2-7, with D possibly matching TRBD2 (5 bases). CDR1 is SEHNR, CDR2 FQNEAQ, per germline (reference sequence). CDR3 size: 14 residues. Trimming shortened V by 8 bases and J by 0 bases, and 14 bases separated the two germline ends. Written as DNA, the CDR3 is TGTGCCAGCTCGGGAACTGCGAGCTCCTACGAGCAGTACTTC. Residues: CASSGTASSYEQYF.

The chain combines TRBV9 with TRBJ1-2; D gene ambiguous. The CDR3 contains 14 residues. Looked up from germline, CDR1 is SGDLS and CDR2 is YYNGEE. V dropped 3 bases and J dropped 4 bases, with 13 bases sitting between them. CDR3 amino acids: CASSETPDGYGYTF. The CDR3 DNA reads TGTGCCAGCAGCGAAACACCCGATGGCTATGGCTACACCTTC. Drawing the rest from reference TRBV9 and TRBJ1-2, the complete variable domain is DSGVTQTPKHLITATGQRVTLRCSPRSGDLSVYWYQQSLDQGLQFLIQYYNGEERAKGNILERFSAQQFPDLHSELNLSSLELGDSALYFCASSETPDGYGYTFGSGTRLTVV.

The chain is built from TRBV6-2 or TRBV6-3 and TRBJ2-7; D uncertain. CDR1 and CDR2 from the germline V gene are MNHEY and SVGEGT. The CDR3 contains 14 residues. V gave up 8 bases and J gave up 4 bases, with 18 bases separating them. The CDR3 loop reads CASFTKKDAYEQYF. The CDR3 nucleotides read TGTGCCAGCTTCACCAAAAAGGACGCGTACGAGCAGTACTTC.

CDR3 DNA sequence: TGTGCCAGCAACTCACTAGCGGGGGATACGCAGTATTTT. This encodes CASNSLAGDTQYF. The chain links TRBV7-9 to TRBJ2-3, with 10 bases lining up with TRBD2. V lost 7 bases, J lost 6 bases, and 4 bases stayed unmatched. There are 13 residues in the CDR3. CDR1 and CDR2 from the germline V gene are SEHNR and FQNEAQ (reference sequence).

The J gene is TRBJ2-7, the V gene TRBV25-1; D is unclear. Germline CDR1 is MGHDK and CDR2 is SYGVNS. The CDR3 totals 12 residues. V was pared by 0 bases and J by 4 bases, with 4 bases between. CDR3 loop: CASSEYGYEQYF. The CDR3 DNA sequence: TGTGCCAGCAGTGAATATGGTTACGAGCAGTACTTC.

This clonotype has a handful of counts. J is TRBJ1-2 and V is TRBV4-3, with D uncertain. The length of the CDR3 is 15 residues. From germline, CDR1 is LGHNA and CDR2 YSLEER. Trimming took 1 base from V and 2 from J, leaving 11 bases between them. The CDR3 loop is CASSQVNRPNYGYTF. The CDR3 coding sequence is TGCGCCAGCAGCCAAGTTAATCGACCAAACTATGGCTACACCTTC.

The genes are TRBV29-1 and TRBJ1-2; a possible D gene is TRBD1 (5 bases). Germline loops: CDR1 SQVTM, CDR2 ANQGSEA. Trimming shortened V by 4 bases and J by 7 bases, and 13 bases separated the two germline ends. The CDR3 contains 12 residues. CDR3 nucleotides: TGCAGCGTTGGGGACCCCCGAAGTGGCTACACCTTC. Amino acids: CSVGDPRSGYTF.

The V gene is TRBV29-1, the J gene TRBJ2-7; D might be TRBD1 or TRBD2, each matching 6 bases. V lost 1 base and J lost 4, with 14 bases in between. CDR3 length: 14 residues. Per germline, CDR1 SQVTM and CDR2 ANQGSEA. The CDR3 loop reads CSVEGVRGLYEQYF. The CDR3 DNA reads as TGCAGCGTTGAAGGTGTACGGGGGCTTTACGAGCAGTACTTC.

The chain carries TRBV12-3 or TRBV12-4 and TRBJ1-2; 11 bases align to TRBD1. This CDR3 contains 14 residues. The ends lost 5 bases at V and 6 bases at J; junction bases unmatched: 5. Written as DNA, the CDR3 is TGTGCCAGCAGTCACGGACAGGGGGCACATGGCTACACCTTC. It yields the protein CASSHGQGAHGYTF.

To note about this clonotype: This clone may be a read error of a much larger clone one base away. The chain employs TRBV28 and TRBJ1-5; TRBD1 matches at 7 bases. The DNA end is a closer match to TRBJ2-3, so the J assignment may be wrong. CDR1 and CDR2 (germline): MDHEN, SYDVKM. This CDR3 contains 13 residues. CDR3 DNA: TGTGCCAGCAGAACGACAGGGTCAGAGCCCCAGTATTTT. Translated: CASRTTGSEPQYF.

V and J are TRBV29-1 and TRBJ1-1; D ambiguous. There are 12 residues in the CDR3. With 8 bases removed from V and 1 base from J, the gap between germline ends came to 11 bases. Germline CDR1 reads SQVTM; CDR2 reads ANQGSEA. The CDR3 bases are TGCAGCCTTCGTATCGGGAACACTGAAGCTTTCTTT. Translated: CSLRIGNTEAFF.

In its sample, this clonotype was seen a few times. The gene calls are TRBV6-2 or TRBV6-3 and TRBJ2-1; 11 bases line up with TRBD2. The CDR3 runs to 16 residues. Trimming took 5 bases from V and 8 from J; bases not matched to a gene: 11. Germline V CDR1 and CDR2: MNHEY, SVGEGT. The CDR3 protein is CASSHPSGGPTYEQFF. In DNA form, the CDR3 reads TGTGCCAGCAGTCACCCTAGCGGGGGGCCTACCTATGAGCAGTTCTTC.

As regards this clonotype: A much larger clone differs by one base, so this may be a read error. V is TRBV10-3 and J is TRBJ2-7; D is possibly TRBD1 (5 bases). The V gene lost 3 bases and the J gene lost 2 bases, with 11 bases spanning the gap. CDR3 length equals 14 residues. Germline CDR1 is ENHRY and CDR2 is SYGVKD. The CDR3 coding sequence is TGTGCCATCAGTGACAGCGACAGCGCCTACGAGCAGTACTTC. Its protein product is CAISDSDSAYEQYF.

V usage is TRBV6-2 or TRBV6-3 and J usage is TRBJ2-1, with TRBD2 identical over 12 bases. Germline CDR1 MNHEY, CDR2 SVGEGT. V was clipped by 6 bases and J by 5 bases; unmatched bases: 8. CDR3 length: 16 residues. CDR3 residues: CASRNLAGGDNNEQFF. The DNA for the CDR3 is TGTGCCAGCAGGAATCTAGCGGGGGGGGATAACAATGAGCAGTTCTTC.

V is TRBV29-1 and J is TRBJ2-1; no clear D. CDR1 and CDR2 (germline): SQVTM, ANQGSEA. V was trimmed by 1 base and J by 10 bases, leaving 14 bases between them. CDR3 length: 13 residues. The CDR3 region is CSVEGQGVYEQFF. CDR3 DNA: TGCAGCGTTGAAGGACAAGGCGTCTACGAGCAGTTCTTC.

The table lists this clonotype with a few counts. The V gene is TRBV27, the J gene TRBJ2-1; 8 bases align to TRBD2. Germline-derived CDR1 and CDR2 are MNHEY and SMNVEV (reference sequence). Trimming cost V 6 bases and J 8 bases; bases outside gene matches: 6. CDR3 length: 13 residues. CDR3: CASRRAGVHEQFF. The DNA for the CDR3 is TGTGCCAGCAGGCGAGCGGGGGTCCATGAGCAGTTCTTC.

This clonotype was detected a few times. The chain recombines TRBV29-1 with TRBJ2-7; D possibly corresponds to TRBD1 (5 bases). The CDR3 contains 11 residues. V was clipped by 4 bases and J by 7 bases, with 11 bases between them. Germline V gives CDR1 SQVTM, CDR2 ANQGSEA. The CDR3 bases are TGCAGCGTTGGGCCAGGGCGAGAGCAGTACTTC. Amino acid sequence: CSVGPGREQYF.